This TCR beta chain is from a study of shared clonotypes between healthy human individuals. Terminally differentiated effector memory CD45RA+ cells were excluded by CCR7 positive selection of CD45RO-negative cells. Findings of the study overall: In a few donors, about 5% of naive CD4 clonotypes appeared in common. The diversity represented, both genetic and in exposure history, was limited by few donors.

This CDR3 contains 13 residues. Germline lookup yields CDR1 MNHEY and CDR2 SMNVEV (reference sequence). V lost 3 bases, J lost 4 bases, and 9 bases lay in between. About this clone: What it recognizes is unknown.

Replicate PCRs for sorted subsets used approximately 190 ng DNA; this equaled some 30,000 T cell genomes. Per the authors' pipeline: Owing to the provision of junction-only sequences devoid of quality scores by immunoSEQ, filtering differed. Sequencing was performed with immunoSEQ multiplex PCR; in TCRdb, only in-frame clones are kept and a portion is missing. The DNA gave D and trimming, while V, J and clone size come from that table. The sample consists of approximately 2,000,000 clones, 85% to 95% of them appearing once. The specimen sequenced was naive CD8+ T cells from PBMCs. The chain carries TRBV27 and TRBJ1-2; D might be TRBD1 (5 bases). The source is a man younger than 30 in good health. Some clones in this sample may be carry-over from other donors' samples. The CDR3 bases are TGTGCCAGCAGTTTCCAAGGGACCTATGGCTACACCTTC. Amino acid sequence: CASSFQGTYGYTF.